This TCR beta chain was sequenced for a study of blood T cell repertoires in COVID-19. In the study overall: Samples came from the United States, Italy and Spain, spanning acute and convalescent COVID-19.

This clone has a single count. As originally analysed: Reference gene primer amplification in the assay estimated nucleated cell counts. TCRdb's copy holds only in-frame clones and misses some; the assay was immunoSEQ multiplex PCR. That table furnishes V, J and clone size, whereas the DNA furnished D and trimming. This table has 450,000 to 500,000 clones, around 85% appearing once. The sample comprised peripheral blood. The TCR comes from a human donor in a cohort sampled during active COVID-19.

The CDR3 loop reads CATSDFLGSSNEQFF. The CDR3 DNA sequence: TGTGCCACCAGTGATTTTCTCGGGAGTTCCAATGAGCAGTTCTTC. V gene TRBV24-1 combines with J gene TRBJ2-1; perhaps TRBD2 as D (6 bases). Deletions cut 1 base from V and 6 bases from J, with 12 bases between. Germline-derived CDR1 and CDR2 are KGHDR and SFDVKD. This CDR3 contains 15 residues.